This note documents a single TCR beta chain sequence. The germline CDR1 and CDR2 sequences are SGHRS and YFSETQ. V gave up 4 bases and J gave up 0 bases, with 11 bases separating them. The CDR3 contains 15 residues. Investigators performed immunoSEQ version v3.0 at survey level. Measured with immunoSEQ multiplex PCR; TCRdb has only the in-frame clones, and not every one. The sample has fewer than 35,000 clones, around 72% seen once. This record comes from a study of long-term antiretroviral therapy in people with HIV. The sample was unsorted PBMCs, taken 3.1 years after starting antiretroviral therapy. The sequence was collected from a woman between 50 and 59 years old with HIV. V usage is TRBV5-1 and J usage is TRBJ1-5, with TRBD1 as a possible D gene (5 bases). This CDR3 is CASSANGASNQPQHF. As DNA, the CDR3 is TGCGCCAGCAGCGCCAACGGGGCTAGCAATCAGCCCCAGCATTTT. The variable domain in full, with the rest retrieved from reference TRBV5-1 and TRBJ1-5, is KAGVTQTPRYLIKTRGQQVTLSCSPISGHRSVSWYQQTPGQGLQFLFEYFSETQRNKGNFPGRFSGRQFSNSRSEMNVSTLELGDSALYLCASSANGASNQPQHFGDGTRLSIL.